The present TCR beta chain was sequenced within a study of blood T cell repertoires in COVID-19. Germline values: CDR1 ENHRY, CDR2 SYGVKD. The CDR3 sequence is 13 residues long. Between the trimmed V and J ends, which lost 4 bases and 5 bases, there was a span of 9 bases. Some clones are missing from TCRdb's copy, which holds only in-frame ones; the method was immunoSEQ multiplex PCR. In the table there are 130,000 or so clones, 65% to 80% of which are singletons. Material for sequencing was peripheral blood. This TCR was recovered from a man aged 50 to 60 with acute or convalescent COVID-19. The chain couples TRBV10-3 to TRBJ1-5; D is uncertain. Here the CDR3 DNA reads TGTGCCATCAGTGGAAAACAAGATCAGCCCCAGCATTTT. This codes for CAISGKQDQPQHF.